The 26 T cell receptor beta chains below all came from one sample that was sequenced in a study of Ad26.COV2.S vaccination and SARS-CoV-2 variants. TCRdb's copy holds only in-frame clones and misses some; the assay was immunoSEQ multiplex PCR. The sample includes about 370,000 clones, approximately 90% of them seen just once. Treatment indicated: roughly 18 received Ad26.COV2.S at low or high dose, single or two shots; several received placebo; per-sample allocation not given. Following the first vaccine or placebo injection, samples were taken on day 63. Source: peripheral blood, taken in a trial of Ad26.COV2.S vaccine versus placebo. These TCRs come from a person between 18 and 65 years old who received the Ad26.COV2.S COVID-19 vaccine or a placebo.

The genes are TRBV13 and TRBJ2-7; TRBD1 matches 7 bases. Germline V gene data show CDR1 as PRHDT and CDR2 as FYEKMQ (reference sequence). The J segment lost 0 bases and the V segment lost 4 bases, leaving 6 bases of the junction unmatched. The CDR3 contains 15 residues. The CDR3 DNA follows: TGTGCCAGCAGCTCCCGGGACAGATCCTCCTACGAGCAGTACTTC. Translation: CASSSRDRSSYEQYF.

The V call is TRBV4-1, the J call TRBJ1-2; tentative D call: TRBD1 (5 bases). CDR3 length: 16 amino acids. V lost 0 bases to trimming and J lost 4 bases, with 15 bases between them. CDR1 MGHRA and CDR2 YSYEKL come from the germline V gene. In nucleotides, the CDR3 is TGCGCCAGCAGCCAAGATTTCCGGGGCGCGAGCTATGGCTACACCTTC. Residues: CASSQDFRGASYGYTF.

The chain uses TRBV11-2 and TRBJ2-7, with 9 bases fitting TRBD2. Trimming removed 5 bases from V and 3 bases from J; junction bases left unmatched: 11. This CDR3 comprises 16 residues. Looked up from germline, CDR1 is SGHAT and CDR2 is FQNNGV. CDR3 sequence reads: CASSTRRTSAHYEQYF. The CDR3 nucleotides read TGTGCCAGCAGCACCAGACGGACTAGCGCCCACTACGAGCAGTACTTC.

CDR3 in amino acids: CASGRESTDEQYF. In nucleotides, the CDR3 is TGTGCCAGTGGGCGGGAGTCGACCGACGAGCAGTACTTC. The rearrangement joins TRBV7-9 to TRBJ2-7; 7 nucleotides agree with TRBD2. Germline trimming cut 9 bases from V and 5 bases from J; bases unmatched to any gene: 10. The CDR3 is 13 residues long. The germline gives CDR1 SEHNR, CDR2 FQNEAQ (reference sequence).

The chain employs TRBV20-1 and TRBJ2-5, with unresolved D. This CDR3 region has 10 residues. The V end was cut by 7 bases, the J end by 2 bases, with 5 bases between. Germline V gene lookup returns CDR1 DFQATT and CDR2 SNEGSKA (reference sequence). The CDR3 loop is CSVKQETQYF. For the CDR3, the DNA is TGCAGTGTAAAGCAAGAGACCCAGTACTTC.

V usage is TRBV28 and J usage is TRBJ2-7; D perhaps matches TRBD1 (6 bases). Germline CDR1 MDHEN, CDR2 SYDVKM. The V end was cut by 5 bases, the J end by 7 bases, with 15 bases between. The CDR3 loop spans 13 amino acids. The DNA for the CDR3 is TGTGCCAGCAGTCGACAGGCTACTCGGGAGCAGTACTTC. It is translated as CASSRQATREQYF.

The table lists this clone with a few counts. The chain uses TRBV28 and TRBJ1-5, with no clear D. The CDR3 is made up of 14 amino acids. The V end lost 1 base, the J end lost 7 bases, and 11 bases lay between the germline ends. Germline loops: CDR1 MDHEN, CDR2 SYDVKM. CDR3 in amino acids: CASSLSGVRQPQHF. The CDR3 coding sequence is TGTGCCAGCAGTTTATCTGGGGTCAGGCAGCCCCAGCATTTT. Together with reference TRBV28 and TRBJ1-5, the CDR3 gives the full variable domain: DVKVTQSSRYLVKRTGEKVFLECVQDMDHENMFWYRQDPGLGLRLIYFSYDVKMKEKGDIPEGYSVSREKKERFSLILESASTNQTSMYLCASSLSGVRQPQHFGDGTRLSIL.

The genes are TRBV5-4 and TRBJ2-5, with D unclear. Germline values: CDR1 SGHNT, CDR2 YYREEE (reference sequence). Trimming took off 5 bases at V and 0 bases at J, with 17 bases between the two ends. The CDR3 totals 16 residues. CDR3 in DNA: TGTGCCAGCAGTGGCGATAGGGTCACGTACCAAGAGACCCAGTACTTC. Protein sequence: CASSGDRVTYQETQYF.

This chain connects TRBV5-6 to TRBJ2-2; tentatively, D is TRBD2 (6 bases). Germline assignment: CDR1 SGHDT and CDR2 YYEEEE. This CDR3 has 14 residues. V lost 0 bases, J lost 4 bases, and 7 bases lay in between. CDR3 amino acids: CASSLASATGELFF. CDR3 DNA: TGTGCCAGCAGCTTGGCTAGCGCCACCGGGGAGCTGTTTTTT.

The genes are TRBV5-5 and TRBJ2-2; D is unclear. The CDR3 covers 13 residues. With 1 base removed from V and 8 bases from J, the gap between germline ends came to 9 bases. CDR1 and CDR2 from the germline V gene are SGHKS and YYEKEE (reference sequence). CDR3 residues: CASSLTAEGELFF. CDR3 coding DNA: TGTGCCAGCAGCTTGACTGCGGAAGGGGAGCTGTTTTTT.

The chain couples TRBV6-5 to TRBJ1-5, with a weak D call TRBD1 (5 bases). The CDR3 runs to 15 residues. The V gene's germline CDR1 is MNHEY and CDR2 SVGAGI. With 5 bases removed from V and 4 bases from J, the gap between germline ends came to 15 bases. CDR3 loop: CASSTNGGGNQPQHF. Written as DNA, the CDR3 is TGTGCCAGCAGTACTAACGGGGGGGGGAATCAGCCCCAGCATTTT.

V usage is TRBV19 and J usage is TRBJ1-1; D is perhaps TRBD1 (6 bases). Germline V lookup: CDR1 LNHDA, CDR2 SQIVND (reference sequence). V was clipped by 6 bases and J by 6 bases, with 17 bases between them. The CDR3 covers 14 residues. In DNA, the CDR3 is TGTGCCAGTAGGGGGGCAGGGTGGTTGGCTGAAGCTTTCTTT. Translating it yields CASRGAGWLAEAFF.

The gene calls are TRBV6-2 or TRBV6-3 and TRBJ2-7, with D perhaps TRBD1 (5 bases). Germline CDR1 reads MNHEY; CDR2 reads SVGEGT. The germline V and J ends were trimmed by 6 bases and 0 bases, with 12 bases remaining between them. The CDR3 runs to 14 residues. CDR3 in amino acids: CASSPTQDSYEQYF. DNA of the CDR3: TGTGCCAGCAGCCCTACACAGGACTCCTACGAGCAGTACTTC.

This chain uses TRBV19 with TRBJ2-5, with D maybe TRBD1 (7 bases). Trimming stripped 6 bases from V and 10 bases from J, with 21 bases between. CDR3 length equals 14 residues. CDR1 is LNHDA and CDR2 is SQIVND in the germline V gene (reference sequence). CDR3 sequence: CASSRDSASRDQYF. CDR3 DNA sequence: TGTGCCAGTAGCCGGGACAGCGCGTCGCGGGACCAGTACTTC.

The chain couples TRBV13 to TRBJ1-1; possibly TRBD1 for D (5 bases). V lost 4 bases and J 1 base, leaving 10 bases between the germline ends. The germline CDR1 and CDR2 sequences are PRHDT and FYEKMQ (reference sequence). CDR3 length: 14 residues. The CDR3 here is CASSSWGSNTEAFF. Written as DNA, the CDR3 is TGTGCCAGCAGCTCCTGGGGGTCGAACACTGAAGCTTTCTTT.

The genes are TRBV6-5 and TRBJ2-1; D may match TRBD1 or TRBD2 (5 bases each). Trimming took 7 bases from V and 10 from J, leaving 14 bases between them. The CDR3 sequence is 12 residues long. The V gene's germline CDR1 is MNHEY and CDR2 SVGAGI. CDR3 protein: CASTQKGEEQFF. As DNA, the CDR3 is TGTGCCAGCACCCAAAAAGGGGAGGAGCAGTTCTTC.

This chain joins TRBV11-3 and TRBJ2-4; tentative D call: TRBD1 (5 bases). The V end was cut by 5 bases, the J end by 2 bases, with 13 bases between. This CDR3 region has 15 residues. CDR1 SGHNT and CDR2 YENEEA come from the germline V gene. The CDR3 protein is CASSRKQGTKNIQYF. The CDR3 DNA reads TGTGCCAGCAGCCGTAAGCAGGGTACCAAAAACATTCAGTACTTC.

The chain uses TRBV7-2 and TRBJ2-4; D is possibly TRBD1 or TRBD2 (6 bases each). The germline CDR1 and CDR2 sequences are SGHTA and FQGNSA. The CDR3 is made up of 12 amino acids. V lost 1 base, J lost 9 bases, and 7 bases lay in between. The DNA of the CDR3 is TGTGCCAGCAGCTTAGGGGGGGCCATTCAGTACTTC. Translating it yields CASSLGGAIQYF.

CDR3: CASTSDRGNYGYTF. The CDR3 DNA reads TGTGCCAGCACTTCCGACAGGGGCAACTATGGCTACACCTTC. The chain recombines TRBV27 with TRBJ1-2; 8 bases fit TRBD1. Germline CDR1 MNHEY, CDR2 SMNVEV (reference sequence). The V and J ends lost 7 bases and 2 bases, in that order; junction bases with no gene match: 6. The CDR3 extends over 14 amino acids.

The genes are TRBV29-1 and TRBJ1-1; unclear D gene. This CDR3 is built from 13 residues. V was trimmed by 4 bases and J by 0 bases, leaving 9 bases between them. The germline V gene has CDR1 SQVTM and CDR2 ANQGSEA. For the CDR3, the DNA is TGCAGCGTTGCGTCCAGCATGAACACTGAAGCTTTCTTT. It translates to CSVASSMNTEAFF. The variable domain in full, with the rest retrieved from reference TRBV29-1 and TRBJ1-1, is SAVISQKPSRDICQRGTSLTIQCQVDSQVTMMFWYRQQPGQSLTLIATANQGSEATYESGFVIDKFPISRPNLTFSTLTVSNMSPEDSSIYLCSVASSMNTEAFFGQGTRLTVV.

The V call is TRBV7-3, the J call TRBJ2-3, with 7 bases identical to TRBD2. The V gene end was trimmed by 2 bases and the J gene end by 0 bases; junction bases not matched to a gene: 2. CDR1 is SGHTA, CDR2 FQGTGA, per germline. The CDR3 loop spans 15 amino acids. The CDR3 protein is CASSLLSGSTDTQYF. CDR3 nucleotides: TGTGCCAGCAGCTTACTTAGCGGGAGCACAGATACGCAGTATTTT. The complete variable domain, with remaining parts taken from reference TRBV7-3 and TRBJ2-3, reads GAGVSQTPSNKVTEKGKYVELRCDPISGHTALYWYRQSLGQGPEFLIYFQGTGAADDSGLPNDRFFAVRPEGSVSTLKIQRTERGDSAVYLCASSLLSGSTDTQYFGPGTRLTVL.

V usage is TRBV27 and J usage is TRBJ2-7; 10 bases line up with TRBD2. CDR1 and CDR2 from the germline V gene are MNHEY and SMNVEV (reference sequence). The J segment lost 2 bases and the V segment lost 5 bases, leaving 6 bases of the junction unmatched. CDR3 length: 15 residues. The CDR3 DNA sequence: TGTGCCAGCAGTCTCATAGCGGGAGGAGCCTACGAGCAGTACTTC. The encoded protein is CASSLIAGGAYEQYF.

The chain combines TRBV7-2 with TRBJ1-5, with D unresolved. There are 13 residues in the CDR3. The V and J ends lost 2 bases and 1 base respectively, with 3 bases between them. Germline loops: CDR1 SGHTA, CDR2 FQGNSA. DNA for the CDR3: TGTGCCAGCAGCTTAACCAGCAATCAGCCCCAGCATTTT. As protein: CASSLTSNQPQHF. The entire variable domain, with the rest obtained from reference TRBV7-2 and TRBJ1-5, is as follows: GAGVSQSPSNKVTEKGKDVELRCDPISGHTALYWYRQSLGQGLEFLIYFQGNSAPDKSGLPSDRFSAERTGGSVSTLTIQRTQQEDSAVYLCASSLTSNQPQHFGDGTRLSIL.

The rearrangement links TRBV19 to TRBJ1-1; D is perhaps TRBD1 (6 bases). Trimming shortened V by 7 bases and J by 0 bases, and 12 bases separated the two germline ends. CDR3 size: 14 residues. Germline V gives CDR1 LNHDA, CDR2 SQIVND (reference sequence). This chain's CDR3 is CASTTGRMNTEAFF. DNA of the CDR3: TGTGCCAGTACCACAGGGCGCATGAACACTGAAGCTTTCTTT.

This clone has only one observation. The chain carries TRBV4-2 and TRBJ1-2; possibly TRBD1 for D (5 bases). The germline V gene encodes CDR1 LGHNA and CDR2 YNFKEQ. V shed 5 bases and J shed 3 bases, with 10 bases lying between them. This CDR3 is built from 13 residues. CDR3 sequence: CASSGDSYYGYTF. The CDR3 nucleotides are TGTGCCAGCAGCGGAGACAGCTACTATGGCTACACCTTC.

The CDR3, as DNA: TGTGCCAGCAGTGAATTTCCTAACTATGGCTACACCTTC. It encodes CASSEFPNYGYTF. The chain links TRBV2 to TRBJ1-2; D gene unclear. Trimming removed 2 bases at V and 0 bases at J, with 4 bases between. The germline gives CDR1 SNHLY, CDR2 FYNNEI. The CDR3 loop spans 13 amino acids.